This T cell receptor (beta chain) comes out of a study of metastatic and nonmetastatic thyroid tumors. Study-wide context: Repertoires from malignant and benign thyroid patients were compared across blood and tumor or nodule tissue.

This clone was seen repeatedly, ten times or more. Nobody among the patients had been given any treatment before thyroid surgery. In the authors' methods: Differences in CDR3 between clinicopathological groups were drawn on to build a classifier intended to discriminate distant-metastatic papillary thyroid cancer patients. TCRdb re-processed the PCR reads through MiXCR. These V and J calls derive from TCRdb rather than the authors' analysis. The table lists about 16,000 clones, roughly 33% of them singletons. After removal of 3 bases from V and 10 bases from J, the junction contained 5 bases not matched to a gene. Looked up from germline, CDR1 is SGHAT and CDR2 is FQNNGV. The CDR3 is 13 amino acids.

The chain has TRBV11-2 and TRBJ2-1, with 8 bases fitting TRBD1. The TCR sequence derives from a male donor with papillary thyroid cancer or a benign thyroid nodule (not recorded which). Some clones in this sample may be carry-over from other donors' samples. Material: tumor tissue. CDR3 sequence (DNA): TGTGCCAGCAGCTTGACAGGGGTTGGCGAGCAGTTCTTC. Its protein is CASSLTGVGEQFF.